Below, one TCR beta chain is given with its context. Specified treatment: oral pan-JAK inhibitor, 5-10 mg twice daily. This specimen belongs to a study of CD8+ T cells in alopecia areata. Overall study context: Each of the treated patients was given oral tofacitinib, 5 to 10 mg twice daily, for moderate-to-severe alopecia areata.

Germline CDR1 and CDR2: MRHNA and SNTAGT. The V gene lost 2 bases and the J gene lost 1 base, with 9 bases spanning the gap. The CDR3 runs 15 residues. cDNA prepared by RNA extraction and subsequent reverse transcription served as the template for sequencing. Sequenced by immunoSEQ multiplex PCR; TCRdb stores in-frame clones only, minus some. The top ten hold approximately 13% of the sample, which has some 150,000 clones, around 87% seen once. The TCR sequence derives from a human donor with alopecia areata. The sample in question was CD8+ T cells sorted from blood, obtained at week 4, from a patient treated with tofacitinib. The chain employs TRBV6-4 and TRBJ2-1; no firm D call. CDR3 DNA: TGTGCCAGCAGTGACCTTCCTTTATCCTACAATGAGCAGTTCTTC. This translates into CASSDLPLSYNEQFF.